This T cell receptor (beta chain) was identified during a study of T cell responses to AZD1222 COVID-19 vaccine. Study-level points and caveats: Along spike, vaccine-associated CD4 TCRs were found throughout, with dominance at 160-218 and 743-854. In a largely white British group with more females than males, clonal diversity was possibly underestimated.

Details on this clone: Antigen unknown.

With 6 bases clipped from V and 5 bases from J, the junction kept 8 bases outside the gene matches. Germline lookup yields CDR1 MNHEY and CDR2 SVGEGT. This CDR3 spans 15 amino acids. The method was immunoSEQ multiplex PCR; TCRdb's version includes in-frame clones alone and lacks a portion of them. The top ten clones hold under 2% of a sample with around 130,000 clones, about 91% of them seen once. This chain uses TRBV6-2 or TRBV6-3 with TRBJ2-7; 12 nucleotides match TRBD2. The source was peripheral blood, collected 28 days after the second AZD1222 dose. This TCR was recovered from an adult who received the AZD1222 COVID-19 vaccine. The CDR3 region is CASSRRLAGVDEQYV. DNA of the CDR3: TGTGCCAGCAGCCGTCGACTAGCGGGAGTCGACGAGCAGTACGTC.